One and the same sample provided the 26 T cell receptor beta chains below, sequenced in a study of blood T cell repertoires in COVID-19 (dated by TCRdb to between 2020 and 2021). The library was built by means of the immunoSEQ multiplex PCR assay. As stored in TCRdb, this immuneACCESS dataset retains in-frame rearrangements with V and J assigned. A fraction of the clones does not appear; measured against another copy, unresolved V genes explain less than half of the discrepancy, and the remainder lacks a known reason. The sample profile shows 30,000 to 40,000 clones; 60% to 80% of them were found once. Of the sample, roughly 7.3% falls within the top ten clones. The sequenced sample consisted of peripheral blood. The receptors shown here come from a woman aged 60-75 years with acute or convalescent COVID-19.

The chain links TRBV30 to TRBJ1-6; TRBD1 aligns across 7 bases. V dropped 4 bases and J dropped 7; count of bases not matched to a gene: 10. The CDR3 totals 15 residues. CDR1 is GTSNPN and CDR2 is SVGIG in the germline V gene (reference sequence). The CDR3 sequence is CAWILTGAINSPLHF. The CDR3 DNA reads TGTGCCTGGATCCTAACAGGGGCGATCAATTCACCCCTCCACTTT.

The chain carries TRBV4-2 and TRBJ2-5, with a possible D match to TRBD1 (7 bases). The CDR3 sequence is 17 residues long. V shed 0 bases and J shed 1 base, with 15 bases lying between them. From germline, CDR1 is LGHNA and CDR2 YNFKEQ. Written as DNA, the CDR3 is TGTGCCAGCAGCCAAGACGGAGGAGGGGGCCCCCAAGAGACCCAGTACTTC. It codes for CASSQDGGGGPQETQYF.

J is TRBJ2-7 and V is TRBV5-1; TRBD1 matches 8 bases. V shed 4 bases and J 7 bases; nucleotides not matched to a gene: 10. Looked up from germline, CDR1 is SGHRS and CDR2 is YFSETQ. This CDR3 spans 14 amino acids. The CDR3 sequence is CASSGGQGQEEQYF. For the CDR3, the DNA is TGCGCCAGCAGCGGGGGGCAGGGACAGGAGGAGCAGTACTTC.

V gene TRBV7-3 combines with J gene TRBJ2-7; TRBD1 matches at 8 bases. This CDR3 region has 14 residues. Germline lookup yields CDR1 SGHTA and CDR2 FQGTGA. V shed 5 bases and J 5 bases; nucleotides not matched to a gene: 8. The CDR3 loop reads CASSRDRGGDEQYF. In DNA form, the CDR3 reads TGTGCCAGCAGCCGCGACAGGGGTGGCGACGAGCAGTACTTC.

This clone was seen only once. The chain combines TRBV6-5 with TRBJ1-2; D uncertain. Germline CDR1 and CDR2: MNHEY and SVGAGI. Trimming cost V 6 bases and J 7 bases, with 12 bases left between them. The CDR3 extends over 12 amino acids. Written as DNA, the CDR3 is TGTGCCAGCAGGGGCCCTCAGAGTGGCTACACCTTC. Translated, it gives CASRGPQSGYTF.

J is TRBJ1-1 and V is TRBV3-1 (or the pseudogene TRBV3-2), with D possibly matching TRBD1 (6 bases). Germline CDR1 reads LGHDT; CDR2 reads YNNKEL (reference sequence). The CDR3 is made up of 17 amino acids. V gave up 1 base and J gave up 1 base, with 16 bases separating them. CDR3 loop: CASSQAERGKRNTEAFF. The CDR3 nucleotides are TGTGCCAGCAGCCAAGCGGAGAGGGGGAAGAGGAACACTGAAGCTTTCTTT.

This clone was seen only a few times. The V call is TRBV19, the J call TRBJ2-7, with 7 bases lining up with TRBD2. Per the germline V gene, CDR1 is LNHDA and CDR2 is SQIVND (reference sequence). After removal of 6 bases from V and 2 bases from J, the junction contained 10 bases not matched to a gene. The CDR3 is made up of 15 amino acids. Written as DNA, the CDR3 is TGTGCCAGTAGCCTGGAGACTGCGGGGGCCTACGAGCAGTACTTC. Its protein product is CASSLETAGAYEQYF.

The chain employs TRBV5-1 and TRBJ1-1; D perhaps matches TRBD1 (6 bases). V gave up 0 bases and J gave up 1 base, with 7 bases separating them. The CDR3 runs to 14 residues. The germline gives CDR1 SGHRS, CDR2 YFSETQ. CDR3 coding DNA: TGCGCCAGCAGCTTGGGGACAGCGAACACTGAAGCTTTCTTT. It yields the protein CASSLGTANTEAFF.

The rearrangement links TRBV7-3 to TRBJ2-1, with 7 bases lining up with TRBD2. V lost 4 bases to trimming and J lost 5 bases; unmatched junction nucleotides: 8. The CDR3 is 15 amino acids. The germline V gene has CDR1 SGHTA and CDR2 FQGTGA. CDR3 DNA: TGTGCCAGCAGCTCCCTGGTCGGGGGGAACAATGAGCAGTTCTTC. Protein product: CASSSLVGGNNEQFF. Full variable domain (missing parts from reference TRBV7-3 and TRBJ2-1): GAGVSQTPSNKVTEKGKYVELRCDPISGHTALYWYRQSLGQGPEFLIYFQGTGAADDSGLPNDRFFAVRPEGSVSTLKIQRTERGDSAVYLCASSSLVGGNNEQFFGPGTRLTVL.

The J gene is TRBJ2-7, the V gene TRBV10-2, with D possibly TRBD1 on 7 matching bases. The ends were cut back, 0 bases at V and 6 bases at J, with 12 bases in the middle. This CDR3 contains 14 residues. Germline-derived CDR1 and CDR2 are WSHSY and SAAADI. The CDR3 bases are TGCGCCAGCAGTGAGTCAGGAGGGGGCGGCGAGCAGTACTTC. Its translation is CASSESGGGGEQYF.

The chain carries TRBV3-1 (or the pseudogene TRBV3-2) and TRBJ2-7, with 7 bases lining up with TRBD1. Trimming took 4 bases from V and 1 from J; bases not matched to a gene: 4. This CDR3 is 14 amino acids long. From germline, CDR1 is LGHDT and CDR2 YNNKEL (reference sequence). CDR3 residues: CASSLSGQSYEQYF. In DNA form, the CDR3 reads TGTGCCAGCAGCCTTTCGGGACAGTCCTACGAGCAGTACTTC.

The chain joins TRBV3-1 (or the pseudogene TRBV3-2) to TRBJ1-2; D is ambiguous. Germline values: CDR1 LGHDT, CDR2 YNNKEL (reference sequence). There are 11 residues in the CDR3. The V end lost 3 bases, the J end lost 8 bases, and 7 bases lay between the germline ends. CDR3 nucleotides: TGTGCCAGCAGCCACGCAGGAGGCTACACCTTC. Protein sequence: CASSHAGGYTF.

In this sample, this clone turned up once. The CDR3 spells CASRGSGLANYGYTF. CDR3 bases: TGTGCCAGCAGGGGCTCGGGGTTAGCTAACTATGGCTACACCTTC. The rearrangement joins TRBV28 to TRBJ1-2, with D unresolved. Trimming removed 6 bases at V and 0 bases at J, with 14 bases between. Germline assignment: CDR1 MDHEN and CDR2 SYDVKM. The CDR3 contains 15 residues.

The chain combines TRBV19 with TRBJ2-1, with 10 bases matching TRBD2. The CDR3 sequence is 18 residues long. V lost 6 bases, J lost 7 bases, and 18 bases stayed unmatched. The germline V gene encodes CDR1 LNHDA and CDR2 SQIVND (reference sequence). CDR3 sequence: CASSTGHNSGGWSNEQFF. The CDR3 DNA reads as TGTGCCAGTAGCACAGGACACAATAGCGGGGGGTGGAGTAATGAGCAGTTCTTC. The variable domain in full, completed from reference TRBV19 and TRBJ2-1, reads DGGITQSPKYLFRKEGQNVTLSCEQNLNHDAMYWYRQDPGQGLRLIYYSQIVNDFQKGDIAEGYSVSREKKESFPLTVTSAQKNPTAFYLCASSTGHNSGGWSNEQFFGPGTRLTVL.

The count of this clone is one. The chain employs TRBV3-1 (or the pseudogene TRBV3-2) and TRBJ1-1, with 7 bases that match TRBD1. V dropped 0 bases and J dropped 8; count of bases not matched to a gene: 9. The CDR3 is 15 residues long. Germline CDR1 is LGHDT and CDR2 is YNNKEL (reference sequence). CDR3 in amino acids: CASSQDSAGGREAFF. The CDR3 coding sequence is TGTGCCAGCAGCCAAGATTCCGCAGGGGGGAGGGAAGCTTTCTTT.

V and J are TRBV27 and TRBJ1-6, with unresolved D. Germline-derived CDR1 and CDR2 are MNHEY and SMNVEV (reference sequence). The V end was cut by 5 bases, the J end by 8 bases, with 10 bases between. CDR3 length: 13 residues. The CDR3 region has the DNA TGTGCCAGCAGTACCCACAGTTATTCACCCCTCCACTTT. Amino acid sequence: CASSTHSYSPLHF.

The chain is built from TRBV7-2 and TRBJ2-1; TRBD1 matches at 10 bases. Trimming cost V 5 bases and J 0 bases; bases outside gene matches: 7. CDR1 SGHTA and CDR2 FQGNSA come from the germline V gene. The CDR3 length is 17 residues. The CDR3 sequence is CASSLTWTGGSYNEQFF. The CDR3 bases are TGTGCCAGCAGCCTCACCTGGACAGGGGGCTCCTACAATGAGCAGTTCTTC.

The V gene is TRBV18, the J gene TRBJ1-1, with D perhaps TRBD1 (5 bases). The CDR3 contains 15 residues. From germline, CDR1 is KGHSH and CDR2 LQKENI. V was pared by 5 bases and J by 2 bases, with 15 bases between. CDR3 bases: TGTGCCAGCTCATCTTCAACGGGGGGAAACACTGAAGCTTTCTTT. As protein: CASSSSTGGNTEAFF.

The V call is TRBV30, the J call TRBJ1-1; D uncertain. Germline lookup yields CDR1 GTSNPN and CDR2 SVGIG (reference sequence). This CDR3 contains 15 residues. The V gene lost 4 bases and the J gene lost 0 bases, with 15 bases spanning the gap. Written as DNA, the CDR3 is TGTGCCTGGACGTTGAGAAGTCCTTTGAACACTGAAGCTTTCTTT. Translation gives CAWTLRSPLNTEAFF.

This sequence joins TRBV3-1 (or the pseudogene TRBV3-2) and TRBJ2-3; possible D gene TRBD2, 6 bases. The V end was cut by 5 bases, the J end by 5 bases, with 11 bases between. CDR3 size: 13 residues. The germline CDR1 and CDR2 sequences are LGHDT and YNNKEL (reference sequence). CDR3 nucleotides: TGTGCCAGCAGCTCGCACGGGGGAGATACGCAGTATTTT. Residues: CASSSHGGDTQYF.

The genes are TRBV6-6 and TRBJ1-5, with D hard to call. Germline V lookup: CDR1 MNHNY, CDR2 SVGAGI (reference sequence). CDR3 size: 13 residues. Trimming took 2 bases from V and 5 from J, leaving 7 bases between them. The CDR3 region is CASSYPNDQPQHF. CDR3 sequence (DNA): TGTGCCAGCAGTTACCCTAACGATCAGCCCCAGCATTTT.

This clone was recorded a few times. This chain joins TRBV11-1 and TRBJ2-7; D may be TRBD1 (6 bases). The CDR3 loop spans 13 amino acids. Germline assignment: CDR1 SGHAT and CDR2 FQDESV (reference sequence). Trimming took 6 bases from V and 6 from J, leaving 15 bases between them. As DNA, the CDR3 is TGTGCCAGCAGGCCGATCACAGGGACCGAGCAGTACTTC. Encoded protein: CASRPITGTEQYF.

The genes are TRBV28 and TRBJ1-2; 7 bases align to TRBD1. J gave up 4 bases and V 4 bases, and 6 bases lay outside the gene matches. Germline V CDR1 and CDR2: MDHEN, SYDVKM. This CDR3 comprises 14 residues. This CDR3 reads CASSSWDSGYGYTF. As DNA, the CDR3 is TGTGCCAGCAGTTCTTGGGACAGCGGCTATGGCTACACCTTC.

In its sample, this clone was seen once. The genes are TRBV30 and TRBJ1-2; D may be TRBD1 (5 bases). Germline CDR1 reads GTSNPN; CDR2 reads SVGIG (reference sequence). CDR3 length: 14 amino acids. The V end was cut by 2 bases, the J end by 0 bases, with 10 bases between. Written as DNA, the CDR3 is TGTGCCTGGAGTAGGAAGACAGCTAACTATGGCTACACCTTC. Translating gives CAWSRKTANYGYTF.

V gene TRBV5-1 combines with J gene TRBJ1-6; maybe TRBD1 (6 bases). The V end lost 0 bases, the J end lost 10 bases, and 14 bases lay between the germline ends. The CDR3 length is 15 residues. The germline gives CDR1 SGHRS, CDR2 YFSETQ. The CDR3 bases are TGCGCCAGCAGCTTGGCTTCCAGGGGAGAGTCACCCCTCCACTTT. It translates to CASSLASRGESPLHF. Together with reference TRBV5-1 and TRBJ1-6, the CDR3 gives the full variable domain: KAGVTQTPRYLIKTRGQQVTLSCSPISGHRSVSWYQQTPGQGLQFLFEYFSETQRNKGNFPGRFSGRQFSNSRSEMNVSTLELGDSALYLCASSLASRGESPLHFGNGTRLTVT.

The V call is TRBV28, the J call TRBJ1-2, with a possible D match to TRBD1 (5 bases). The length of the CDR3 is 14 residues. Trimming took off 3 bases at V and 3 bases at J, with 11 bases between the two ends. The germline V gene encodes CDR1 MDHEN and CDR2 SYDVKM. The DNA for the CDR3 is TGTGCCAGCAGTTTGGGGGGGGAAGACTATGGCTACACCTTC. It codes for CASSLGGEDYGYTF.